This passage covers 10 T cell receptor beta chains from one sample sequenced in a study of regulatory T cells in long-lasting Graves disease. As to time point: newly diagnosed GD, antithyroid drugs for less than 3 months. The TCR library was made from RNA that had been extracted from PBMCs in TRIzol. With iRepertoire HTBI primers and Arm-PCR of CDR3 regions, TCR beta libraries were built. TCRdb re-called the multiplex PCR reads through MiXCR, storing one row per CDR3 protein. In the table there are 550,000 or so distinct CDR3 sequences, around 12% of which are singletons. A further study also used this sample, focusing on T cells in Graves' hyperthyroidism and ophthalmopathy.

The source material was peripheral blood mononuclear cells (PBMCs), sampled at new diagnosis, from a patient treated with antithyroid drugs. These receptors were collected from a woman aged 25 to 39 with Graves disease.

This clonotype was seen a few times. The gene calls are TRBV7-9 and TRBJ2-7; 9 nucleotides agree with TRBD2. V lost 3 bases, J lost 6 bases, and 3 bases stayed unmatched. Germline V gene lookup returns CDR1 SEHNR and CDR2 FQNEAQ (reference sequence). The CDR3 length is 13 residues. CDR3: CASSFSGSGEQYF. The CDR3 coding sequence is TGTGCCAGCAGCTTTAGCGGGAGCGGCGAGCAGTACTTC.

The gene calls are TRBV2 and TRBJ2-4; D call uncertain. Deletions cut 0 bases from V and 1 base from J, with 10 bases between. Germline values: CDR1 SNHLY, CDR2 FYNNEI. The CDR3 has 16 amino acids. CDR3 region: CASSEAVLVAKNIQYF. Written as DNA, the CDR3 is TGTGCCAGCAGTGAAGCGGTGCTTGTGGCCAAAAACATTCAGTACTTC.

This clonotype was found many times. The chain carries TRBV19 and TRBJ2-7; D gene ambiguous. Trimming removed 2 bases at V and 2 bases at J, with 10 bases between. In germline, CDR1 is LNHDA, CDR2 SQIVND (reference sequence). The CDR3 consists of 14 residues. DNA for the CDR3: TGTGCCAGTAGTATAAAAACTTCAACCTACGAGCAGTACTTC. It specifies CASSIKTSTYEQYF.

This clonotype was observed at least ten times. The CDR3 DNA sequence: TGTGCCAGTAGTATCACCCTGGGAAACACCATATATTTT. Protein product: CASSITLGNTIYF. V usage is TRBV19 and J usage is TRBJ1-3; D is unclear. This CDR3 has 13 amino acids. The V and J ends lost 3 bases and 4 bases respectively, with 7 bases between them. The V gene's germline CDR1 is LNHDA and CDR2 SQIVND (reference sequence).

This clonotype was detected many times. In nucleotides, the CDR3 is TGCAGCGTTGAAGTGTGGGAACAGGGAGAGGCCTACGAGCAGTACTTC. Translated: CSVEVWEQGEAYEQYF. This chain links TRBV29-1 with TRBJ2-7, with a tentative D call TRBD1 (6 bases). Germline V gene data show CDR1 as SQVTM and CDR2 as ANQGSEA. Trimming cost V 1 base and J 2 bases, with 18 bases left between them. There are 16 residues in the CDR3.

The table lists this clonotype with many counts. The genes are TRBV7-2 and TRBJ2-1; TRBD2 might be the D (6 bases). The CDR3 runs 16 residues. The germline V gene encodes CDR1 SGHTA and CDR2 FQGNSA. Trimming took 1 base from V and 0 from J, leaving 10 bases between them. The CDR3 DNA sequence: TGTGCCAGCAGCTTAGGGGACGGGAGCTCCTACAATGAGCAGTTCTTC. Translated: CASSLGDGSSYNEQFF.

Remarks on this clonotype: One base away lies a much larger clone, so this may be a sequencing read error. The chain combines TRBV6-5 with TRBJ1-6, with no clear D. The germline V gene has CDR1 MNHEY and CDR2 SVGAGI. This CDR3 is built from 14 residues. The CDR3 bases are TGTGCCAGCAGTTACTCGAAGTATAGTTCACCCCTCCACTTT. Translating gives CASSYSKYSSPLHF.

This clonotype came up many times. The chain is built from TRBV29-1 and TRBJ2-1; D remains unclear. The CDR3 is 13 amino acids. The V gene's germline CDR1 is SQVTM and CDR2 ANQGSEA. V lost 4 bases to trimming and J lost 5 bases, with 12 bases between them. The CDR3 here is CSVVRLWDNEQFF. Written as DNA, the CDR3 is TGCAGCGTTGTACGGTTGTGGGACAATGAGCAGTTCTTC.

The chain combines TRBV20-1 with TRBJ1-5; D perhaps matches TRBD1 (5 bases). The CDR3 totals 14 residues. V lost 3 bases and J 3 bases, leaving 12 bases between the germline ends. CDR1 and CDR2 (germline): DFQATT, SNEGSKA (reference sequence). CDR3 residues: CSASKQAFNQPQHF. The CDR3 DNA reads TGCAGTGCTAGTAAACAGGCTTTCAATCAGCCCCAGCATTTT.

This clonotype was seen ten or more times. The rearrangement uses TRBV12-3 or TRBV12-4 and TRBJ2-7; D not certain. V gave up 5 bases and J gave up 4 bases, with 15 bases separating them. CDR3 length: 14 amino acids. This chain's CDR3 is CASSTWAVGYEQYF. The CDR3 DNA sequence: TGTGCCAGCAGTACGTGGGCAGTCGGGTACGAGCAGTACTTC.